Sequencing of this TCR beta chain was carried out in a study of CD8 T cells in Susac syndrome. The authors reverse transcribed about 0.5 to 1 ug RNA with random hexamers. TCR beta CDR3 was amplified by immunoSEQ covering 54 Vbeta and 13 Jbeta. Each CDR3 protein gets one entry after TCRdb re-called the immunoSEQ multiplex PCR reads with MiXCR. The sample has around 170,000 distinct CDR3 sequences, almost 96% seen once. Germline CDR1 is MNHNS and CDR2 is SASEGT. The V segment lost 10 bases and the J segment 4 bases; nucleotides outside the gene matches: 12. The CDR3 extends over 16 amino acids. This chain links TRBV6-1 with TRBJ2-1; TRBD2 matches 11 bases. The sequenced material came from CD4+ T cells from PBMCs. The clonotype was recovered from a human donor with Susac syndrome. The DNA for the CDR3 is TGTGCCACCACCTCTCCCACTAGCGGGGGTTACAATGAGCAGTTCTTC. This gives the protein CATTSPTSGGYNEQFF.